The 21 T cell receptor beta chains below were found in one sample sequenced in a study of CD8+ T cells in alopecia areata. Treatment described: oral pan-JAK inhibitor, 5-10 mg twice daily. It was cDNA, reverse transcribed from extracted RNA, that served as the sequencing template. TCRdb's table, derived via immunoSEQ multiplex PCR, lists solely in-frame clones and lacks some. Among about 250,000 clones listed, roughly 60% were seen once. This sample comprised CD4+ T cells sorted from blood, obtained around week 54, from a patient treated with tofacitinib. Source of these receptors: a human donor with alopecia areata.

This chain connects TRBV25-1 to TRBJ2-7; D ambiguous. The germline V gene encodes CDR1 MGHDK and CDR2 SYGVNS. V gave up 4 bases and J gave up 6 bases, with 7 bases separating them. The CDR3 runs to 11 residues. The CDR3 here is CASSVLAEQYF. In DNA form, the CDR3 reads TGTGCCAGCAGTGTGCTCGCCGAGCAGTACTTC.

This chain's CDR3 is CASSFLGRQGDDGYTF. The CDR3 DNA follows: TGCGCCAGCAGCTTTCTTGGCCGGCAGGGAGACGATGGCTACACCTTC. The rearrangement joins TRBV5-1 to TRBJ1-2, with a possible D match to TRBD1 (5 bases). The CDR3 spans 16 residues. Germline-derived CDR1 and CDR2 are SGHRS and YFSETQ. The V and J ends lost 2 bases and 6 bases respectively, with 20 bases between them.

The genes are TRBV7-6 and TRBJ2-1; no clear D. The CDR3 covers 15 residues. Germline CDR1 and CDR2: SGHVS and FNYEAQ. Trimming removed 2 bases from V and 5 bases from J, with 13 bases in between. The CDR3 sequence is CASSLHPPPDNEQFF. The CDR3 DNA reads as TGTGCCAGCAGCTTACATCCTCCGCCCGACAATGAGCAGTTCTTC.

This clone occurred a few times. The rearrangement uses TRBV5-4 and TRBJ1-2, with TRBD1 matching over 7 bases. The CDR3 contains 13 residues. Per germline, CDR1 SGHNT and CDR2 YYREEE (reference sequence). Trimming took 5 bases from V and 3 from J; bases not matched to a gene: 4. The CDR3 bases are TGTGCCAGCAGGCGCGGGACAGACTATGGCTACACCTTC. It specifies CASRRGTDYGYTF.

This chain connects TRBV25-1 to TRBJ1-3; D gene unclear. This CDR3 spans 14 amino acids. V lost 3 bases and J 0 bases, leaving 6 bases between the germline ends. Per the germline V gene, CDR1 is MGHDK and CDR2 is SYGVNS. CDR3 amino acids: CASSDGYSGNTIYF. Written as DNA, the CDR3 is TGTGCCAGCAGTGACGGTTACTCTGGAAACACCATATATTTT.

The chain has TRBV2 and TRBJ2-5; D remains ambiguous. V dropped 7 bases and J dropped 1 base, with 7 bases sitting between them. This CDR3 has 12 residues. The germline V gene has CDR1 SNHLY and CDR2 FYNNEI. The CDR3, as DNA: TGTGCCAGCACCTGGGCCCAAGAGACCCAGTACTTC. Translating it yields CASTWAQETQYF.

The rearrangement joins TRBV29-1 to TRBJ2-1; D uncertain. The CDR3 consists of 11 residues. V lost 4 bases to trimming and J lost 7 bases, with 8 bases between them. In germline, CDR1 is SQVTM, CDR2 ANQGSEA. CDR3 bases: TGCAGCGTTGCGGTGGCTAATGAGCAGTTCTTC. As protein: CSVAVANEQFF.

The chain links TRBV13 to TRBJ2-7, with TRBD2 identical over 7 bases. The germline CDR1 and CDR2 sequences are PRHDT and FYEKMQ (reference sequence). The CDR3 length is 13 residues. J was trimmed by 2 bases and V by 4 bases; bases with no gene match: 2. The CDR3 spells CASSSGLTYEQYF. DNA of the CDR3: TGTGCCAGCAGCTCGGGACTAACCTACGAGCAGTACTTC.

The V and J genes are TRBV9 and TRBJ2-1, with D unclear. Trimming cost V 1 base and J 0 bases, with 14 bases left between them. Germline CDR1 and CDR2: SGDLS and YYNGEE. The CDR3 is 17 residues long. The CDR3 sequence: CASSVMAASSSYNEQFF. CDR3 bases: TGTGCCAGCAGCGTAATGGCGGCCTCAAGCTCCTACAATGAGCAGTTCTTC.

The chain couples TRBV5-6 to TRBJ2-3, with a weak D call TRBD2 (6 bases). Germline lookup yields CDR1 SGHDT and CDR2 YYEEEE. The CDR3 is 14 amino acids. Trimming removed 0 bases at V and 1 base at J, with 6 bases between. The CDR3 here is CASSLGGGTDTQYF. The DNA of the CDR3 is TGTGCCAGCAGCTTGGGCGGGGGCACAGATACGCAGTATTTT.

The chain is built from TRBV6-5 and TRBJ1-4; a weak D match, TRBD1 (5 bases). The CDR3 length is 14 residues. The germline V and J ends were trimmed by 5 bases and 8 bases, with 15 bases remaining between them. The V gene's germline CDR1 is MNHEY and CDR2 SVGAGI. The CDR3: CASSPGTGAEKLFF. Here the CDR3 DNA reads TGTGCCAGCAGTCCCGGGACTGGGGCAGAAAAACTGTTTTTT.

The CDR3: CAWSVNDYGYTF. CDR3 nucleotide sequence: TGTGCCTGGAGCGTCAATGACTATGGCTACACCTTC. The genes are TRBV30 and TRBJ1-2; D ambiguous. CDR1 is GTSNPN and CDR2 is SVGIG in the germline V gene (reference sequence). With 3 bases removed from V and 3 bases from J, the gap between germline ends came to 8 bases. This CDR3 contains 12 residues.

The chain joins TRBV2 to TRBJ1-5; D is perhaps TRBD1 (5 bases). V lost 6 bases and J lost 7, with 16 bases in between. Germline V lookup: CDR1 SNHLY, CDR2 FYNNEI. This CDR3 spans 14 amino acids. The CDR3 DNA sequence: TGTGCCAGCAGGCAAGAATACGGGGGACAGCCCCAGCATTTT. Translated: CASRQEYGGQPQHF.

A few counts support this clone. The genes are TRBV7-2 and TRBJ2-1; 14 bases agree with TRBD2. V lost 8 bases, J lost 5 bases, and 5 bases stayed unmatched. Germline V CDR1 and CDR2: SGHTA, FQGNSA. The CDR3 is 15 residues long. CDR3 nucleotide sequence: TGTGCCAGCGGGACTAGCGGGGGCCGGAACAATGAGCAGTTCTTC. Translating gives CASGTSGGRNNEQFF.

This rearrangement joins TRBV29-1 to TRBJ2-7, with 9 nucleotides matching TRBD1. The CDR3 consists of 12 residues. Germline loops: CDR1 SQVTM, CDR2 ANQGSEA. V was pared by 6 bases and J by 4 bases, with 4 bases of the junction left unmatched. CDR3 loop: CSVRTGVYEQYF. The CDR3 DNA is TGCAGCGTGAGGACAGGGGTGTACGAGCAGTACTTC.

The chain carries TRBV5-1 and TRBJ2-7; D uncertain. This CDR3 comprises 15 residues. Trimming took 3 bases from V and 2 from J, leaving 15 bases between them. From germline, CDR1 is SGHRS and CDR2 YFSETQ. CDR3 sequence reads: CASSSTPGQTYEQYF. Written as DNA, the CDR3 is TGCGCCAGCAGCTCAACCCCGGGTCAAACCTACGAGCAGTACTTC.

Turning to this clone: This CDR3 is also generated by other DNA sequences in the sample. The V and J genes are TRBV5-1 and TRBJ1-5; D call uncertain. CDR3 size: 14 residues. Germline V gene data show CDR1 as SGHRS and CDR2 as YFSETQ. V gave up 4 bases and J gave up 2 bases, with 10 bases separating them. CDR3 residues: CASSLAGGNQPQHF. The CDR3 DNA reads as TGCGCCAGCAGCCTAGCGGGCGGCAATCAGCCCCAGCATTTT.

The chain is built from TRBV14 and TRBJ2-3; TRBD2 agrees at 7 bases. V dropped 3 bases and J dropped 6; count of bases not matched to a gene: 9. From germline, CDR1 is SGHDN and CDR2 FVKESK. The CDR3 is 15 residues long. CDR3 in DNA: TGTGCCAGCAGCCACGGACTAGTTCAGTCGGATACGCAGTATTTT. Translation: CASSHGLVQSDTQYF.

The chain recombines TRBV29-1 with TRBJ2-5; 8 bases agree with TRBD2. V was clipped by 6 bases and J by 5 bases; unmatched bases: 5. This CDR3 spans 12 amino acids. Germline V lookup: CDR1 SQVTM, CDR2 ANQGSEA. CDR3 residues: CSVRGGLETQYF. CDR3 nucleotides: TGCAGCGTCCGGGGGGGGTTGGAGACCCAGTACTTC.

The chain has TRBV30 and TRBJ2-1, with TRBD1 as a possible D gene (5 bases). V lost 2 bases and J 0 bases, leaving 14 bases between the germline ends. The CDR3 has 16 amino acids. The germline V gene has CDR1 GTSNPN and CDR2 SVGIG (reference sequence). The CDR3 region is CAWSRRRTSSYNEQFF. CDR3 nucleotide sequence: TGTGCCTGGAGTCGGCGTAGGACAAGCTCCTACAATGAGCAGTTCTTC.

V and J are TRBV29-1 and TRBJ2-1; the D gene is possibly TRBD2 (5 bases). The CDR3 consists of 11 residues. Germline values: CDR1 SQVTM, CDR2 ANQGSEA. V lost 4 bases, J lost 12 bases, and 13 bases lay in between. The CDR3 here is CSVAPPSGQFF. The DNA for the CDR3 is TGCAGCGTTGCCCCTCCGAGCGGGCAGTTCTTC.